The present TCR beta chain was sequenced within a study of beta chain features in type 1 diabetes (dated by TCRdb to about 2018). Regarding the study in general: No differences in mean age, gender distribution, total cell number or subset yield were found between patients and healthy donors. Naive and central memory subsets were obtained from all 30 or so donors, but regulatory and stem cell-like memory subsets were isolated from only 8 patients and roughly 8 healthy donors. A total of 85 million to 110 million sorted cells were examined across all samples, and RNA yield correlated strongly with the number of cells per subset. In the study, TCRB repertoires of sorted circulating CD4+ T cell subsets from recently diagnosed type 1 diabetes patients were compared with those of matched healthy donors. Overall study results and their limits: Because small numbers of individuals were included in the HLA sub-analyses, any influence of HLA type on TCRB rearrangement was left unresolved. In all four CD4+ subsets, TCRB CDR3 length was moderately but significantly shorter in type 1 diabetes patients. Because cDNA rather than genomic DNA was sequenced, highly expressing activated cells could have been over-represented, although no difference in activation and CD3 levels was found between groups. PCR might favor shorter templates, but patient and control samples were amplified and corrected together, so any skew would affect both groups equally. The naive, central memory and regulatory TCRB repertoires appeared to resemble one another more closely among patients than among healthy donors. Fewer insertions and more nucleotide deletions at VDJ recombination sites were observed in patients with type 1 diabetes, implying thymic rearrangement abnormalities.

In this sample, this clone turned up a few times. Which antigen it targets is not known. No base quality information exists; no much larger clone differs at one position. Looking up the germline V gene yields CDR1 SGHTA and CDR2 FQGNSA. From cysteine to phenylalanine, the CDR3 is 15 amino acids long. Only the CDR3 portion is preserved as DNA: 45 bases, with reading frame beginning at the first base. V and J are truncated by 6 bases and 0 bases respectively, leaving an intervening sequence of 11 bases. All of the isolated RNA was reverse transcribed with the High Capacity cDNA Reverse Transcription Kit, so expressed TCRB transcripts were sequenced. Deep immunoSEQ sequencing was performed on naive, central memory and regulatory T cell samples, with an average of about 3.6 million total reads per sample. Sorted cells were lysed in RLT buffer, and RNA was extracted using DNase-treated RNeasy Micro or Mini kits according to cell number. To prevent cross-contamination, each cell subset was processed individually, whereas patient and healthy donor samples were processed jointly. The immunoSEQ multiplex PCR was used to amplify TCRB sequences from cDNA, generating 87-bp fragments that spanned the CDR3 region. The amplicons were sequenced using the Illumina HiSeq platform. As for the original processing: PCR bias was corrected computationally using synthetic template baselines, and reads within Hamming distance 2 were collapsed, with unmergeable singletons discarded. Reads were aligned against IMGT so that V, D and J genes, CDR3 length and insertions or deletions at six rearrangement sites could be assigned. Within each subset, clonotype counts were normalized to sorted cell number, after which true diversity and Gini coefficients were computed with the tcR R package. Repertoire sharing was quantified using the overlap coefficient calculated on TCRB nucleotide sequences. Out-of-frame TCRB sequences from naive cells were analyzed to stand in for the pre-selection repertoire. In TCRdb, the immuneACCESS table is reduced to in-frame sequences with V and J assigned. These tables do not hold every clone; where another copy was compared, an unresolved V gene accounts for under half, and the others remain unexplained. The V and J calls and clone size were taken over from that table, and D and trimming were inferred from the DNA. A total of 150,000 to 200,000 clones appear in this sample, 63% of them only once. The ten largest clones add up to under 0.1% of the sample.

Each donor gave one peripheral blood draw, averaging roughly 120 mL, which was collected into heparinised tubes. Using a panel that included CD45RO, CCR7, CD25, CD127, CD95 and CD27, naive, central memory, regulatory and stem cell-like memory CD4+ T cells were sorted on a BD FACSAria II. Every sorted population had a purity above 95%. PBMCs were separated immediately by Lymphoprep density gradient centrifugation and were stained directly, without being cultured. So that batch effects would be minimized, each experiment stained and sorted samples in pairs, pairing one healthy donor with one patient.

Recombination linked TRBV7-2 to TRBJ2-2; the D gene remains uncertain. This receptor was identified in a man under 40 with type 1 diabetes. Sequencing input: naive CD4+ T cells from blood. Explained via the paper, the cell subset or site label denotes: true naive CD4+ T cells. The sequence in DNA is TGTGCCAGCAGTCCCACACGCTCGAACACCGGGGAGCTGTTTTTT. This translates into CASSPTRSNTGELFF.